The rows below give T cell receptor beta chains drawn from one sample of a study of blood T cells in healthy people across ages. TCRdb re-analysed the 5' RACE reads in MiXCR, keeping a single row per CDR3 protein. Of some 1.5 million distinct CDR3 sequences listed, roughly 43% are singletons. Input material: blood. These receptors were obtained from a woman in her late teens or twenties in good health. Each CDR3 is given with its conserved first and last residue. A D gene is named only where the DNA matches it firmly. A row's size may be missing; if present it is once, few, many or a size class.

d_call	clone_size	v_call	cdr3_length	j_call	cdr3_nt	cdr3_aa
-	-	TRBV20-1	14	TRBJ2-2	TGCAGTGCTAGGATACTAGATCTGCCCGGGGAGCTGTTTTTT	CSARILDLPGELFF
-	-	TRBV28	13	TRBJ1-2	TGTGCCAGCAGTACGACAGAGTCCTATGGCTACACCTTC	CASSTTESYGYTF
TRBD2	-	TRBV20-1	16	TRBJ2-7	TGCAGTGCTGGAGACGCGACTAGCGGGAGGAAGTATGAGCAGTACTTC	CSAGDATSGRKYEQYF
TRBD2	-	TRBV9	14	TRBJ2-1	TGTGCCAGCAGCGCGGCGGGGGGAGCTGGCGAGCAGTTCTTC	CASSAAGGAGEQFF
-	-	TRBV3-1	15	TRBJ2-3	TGTGCCAGCGGGGGCCTGGCGGGGGTTGTCAGTACGCAGTATTTT	CASGGLAGVVSTQYF
-	few	TRBV30	11	TRBJ2-7	TGTGCCTGGAGTCAGGTCTACGAGCAGTACTTC	CAWSQVYEQYF
-	few	TRBV4-3	15	TRBJ2-3	TGCGCCAGCAGCCGGGACGGGCAGTACACAGATACGCAGTATTTT	CASSRDGQYTDTQYF
-	few	TRBV11-2	13	TRBJ2-3	TGTGCCAGCAGCTTTGGGTGGACAGATACGCAGTATTTT	CASSFGWTDTQYF
-	few	TRBV13	14	TRBJ1-1	TGTGCCAGCAGCAACCCCGCGAGTAACACTGAAGCTTTCTTT	CASSNPASNTEAFF
-	few	TRBV27	13	TRBJ2-1	TGTGCCAGCAGTTCCCATCTAGACAATGAGCAGTTCTTC	CASSSHLDNEQFF
-	-	TRBV5-1	14	TRBJ2-1	TGCGCCAGCAGAACCGCATTAGGGTACAATGAGCAGTTCTTC	CASRTALGYNEQFF
-	few	TRBV28	13	TRBJ2-5	TGTGCCAGCCGGACTCCCCTCAGAGAGACCCAGTACTTC	CASRTPLRETQYF
-	many	TRBV12-3/TRBV12-4	14	TRBJ1-2	TGTGCCAGCAGCACCGCGGGAGTAAACTATGGCTACACCTTC	CASSTAGVNYGYTF
-	few	TRBV11-2	12	TRBJ2-7	TGTGCCAGCAGCCCTCTGGCGGCCGAGCAGTACTTC	CASSPLAAEQYF
-	-	TRBV7-9	16	TRBJ2-1	TGTGCCAGCAGCCCCGTAGGCAGTGCGGAGAGGAATGAGCAGTTCTTC	CASSPVGSAERNEQFF
-	-	TRBV20-1	14	TRBJ2-7	TGCAGTGCTAGAGTAAGGCTCAGCTCCTACGAGCAGTACTTC	CSARVRLSSYEQYF
-	many	TRBV12-3/TRBV12-4	12	TRBJ2-7	TGTGCCAGCAGTTTAGTCGGGTCCGAGCAGTACTTC	CASSLVGSEQYF
TRBD2	-	TRBV11-2	17	TRBJ2-7	TGTGCCAGCTTAGATAAAACTAGCGGGATTGTCTTCAATGAGCAGTACTTC	CASLDKTSGIVFNEQYF
-	-	TRBV18	13	TRBJ1-2	TGTGCCAGCTCACCGGCAGGGGTTGGGGGCTACACCTTC	CASSPAGVGGYTF
TRBD1	-	TRBV4-3	16	TRBJ2-2	TGCGCCAGCAGCCAAGGCAGGGGGCGGAACACCGGGGAGCTGTTTTTT	CASSQGRGRNTGELFF
-	-	TRBV2	16	TRBJ2-6	TGTGCCAGCAGTGAGCACGGGGGCCTGGGGGCCAACGTCCTGACTTTC	CASSEHGGLGANVLTF
TRBD1	-	TRBV27	14	TRBJ2-1	TGTGCCAGCAGCTCCGGGACAGGGGGACGTGAGCAGTTCTTC	CASSSGTGGREQFF
TRBD2	few	TRBV20-1	18	TRBJ2-1	TGCAGTGCTAGAGATCGAGGGCTGTGGGGGGGGACCTACAATGAGCAGTTCTTC	CSARDRGLWGGTYNEQFF
-	-	TRBV5-1	15	TRBJ1-1	TGCGCCAGCAAGCTTGCGGTAGACAAGAACACTGAAGCTTTCTTT	CASKLAVDKNTEAFF
TRBD2	-	TRBV20-1	17	TRBJ2-1	TGCAGTGCTAGTGGTAAGGCTAGCGGGAGGAAGCACAATGAGCAGTTCTTC	CSASGKASGRKHNEQFF
TRBD2	few	TRBV7-2	17	TRBJ2-3	TGTGCCAGCAGCTTGTTAGGTAGCGGGTTTAGCACAGATACGCAGTATTTT	CASSLLGSGFSTDTQYF
-	-	TRBV15	15	TRBJ1-5	TGTGCCACCAGCAGAGCCGGGGGTGGCAATCAGCCCCAGCATTTT	CATSRAGGGNQPQHF
TRBD1	many	TRBV6-5	15	TRBJ1-5	TGTGCCAGCAGTTACGGGACAGGGGGCAATCAGCCCCAGCATTTT	CASSYGTGGNQPQHF
-	-	TRBV4-3	15	TRBJ2-2	TGCGCCAGCAGCCAAGACGATGGATGGGGCGGGGAGCTGTTTTTT	CASSQDDGWGGELFF
TRBD1	-	TRBV27	14	TRBJ1-5	TGTGCCAGCGGGCCGCGACAGGGACATCAGCCCCAGCATTTT	CASGPRQGHQPQHF
TRBD2	few	TRBV5-4	14	TRBJ2-3	TGTGCCAGCAGTGGGGACTACAGCACAGATACGCAGTATTTT	CASSGDYSTDTQYF
-	-	TRBV7-2	16	TRBJ1-1	TGTGCCAGCAGCTTTGGGCCAGGTCCCATGAACACTGAAGCTTTCTTT	CASSFGPGPMNTEAFF
-	-	TRBV21-1	12	TRBJ1-4	TGTGCCAGCGTCCGGGAGCCCGAAAAACTGTTTTTT	CASVREPEKLFF
-	few	TRBV27	12	TRBJ2-4	TGTGCCAGCAGGAAGGGGGCGCGGGAGCAGTACTTC	CASRKGAREQYF
-	-	TRBV7-9	12	TRBJ2-1	TGTGCCAGCAGCGAAGTAAGGTGGGAGCAGTTCTTC	CASSEVRWEQFF
-	many	TRBV5-1	14	TRBJ1-2	TGTGCCAGCAGCTTAGGTCCAGGAAACTATGGCTACACCTTC	CASSLGPGNYGYTF
TRBD2	-	TRBV2	12	TRBJ2-7	TGTGCCAGCAGTGAACAGCGGGGCGAGCAGTACTTC	CASSEQRGEQYF
-	once	TRBV10-3	14	TRBJ2-3	TGTGCCATCAGTGAGGGAGTTAGCACAGATACGCAGTATTTT	CAISEGVSTDTQYF
TRBD1	-	TRBV18	13	TRBJ2-1	TGTGCCAGCTCGCCGGGACAGGGTGAGACCCAGTTCTTC	CASSPGQGETQFF
-	-	TRBV29-1	12	TRBJ1-1	TGCAGCGTTGAAAGGACATACACTGAAGCTTTCTTT	CSVERTYTEAFF
-	many	TRBV20-1	14	TRBJ1-2	TGCAGTGCCACTCCGTCCTCAGGTCCTGAGGGCTACACCTTC	CSATPSSGPEGYTF
-	-	TRBV27	14	TRBJ2-6	TGTGCCAGCAGAAGACAATCTGGGGCCAACGTCCTGACTTTC	CASRRQSGANVLTF
TRBD1	-	TRBV20-1	13	TRBJ1-1	TGCAGTGCTAGTCAGGGGGTGGACACTGAAGCTTTCTTT	CSASQGVDTEAFF
TRBD1	-	TRBV12-3/TRBV12-4	15	TRBJ2-2	TGTGCCAGCACCCCGGGACAGGGAGGCTCCGGGGAGCTGTTTTTT	CASTPGQGGSGELFF
-	few	TRBV10-3	17	TRBJ2-7	TGTGCCATCAGCAGTGGGGACAGGGGACTAGCTAGTGGCGAGCAGTACTTC	CAISSGDRGLASGEQYF
-	-	TRBV7-3	15	TRBJ2-3	TGTGCCAGCAGCCCAAGTCTTCGACCCACAGATACGCAGTATTTT	CASSPSLRPTDTQYF
-	-	TRBV13	14	TRBJ1-6	TGTGCCAGCAGCCTGCGGGGCGCATATTCACCCCTCCACTTT	CASSLRGAYSPLHF
TRBD2	-	TRBV20-1	16	TRBJ2-1	TGCAGTGCCTATGCCGGGGCGGGAGCCAAAGGAAATGAGCAGTTCTTC	CSAYAGAGAKGNEQFF
-	-	TRBV7-2	13	TRBJ1-5	TGTGCCAGCAGCCCCCAGTTTGGGCAGCCCCAGCATTTT	CASSPQFGQPQHF
-	-	TRBV7-3	16	TRBJ2-2	TGTGCCAGCAGCTTAACGTTAACACCGAACACCGGGGAGCTGTTTTTT	CASSLTLTPNTGELFF
-	few	TRBV2	12	TRBJ2-5	TGTGCCAGCAAGGAATGGGGGGAGACCCAGTACTTC	CASKEWGETQYF